The rows below give T cell receptor beta chains drawn from one sample of a study of cytomegalovirus exposure and HLA in healthy donors. Generated by immunoSEQ multiplex PCR, the TCRdb table keeps only in-frame clones and is missing some. Found here are some 140,000 clones, roughly four fifths of them singletons; the top ten hold about 1.2%. What was sequenced was PBMCs. The origin of the receptors is a woman between 40 and 50 years old in good health and CMV-seronegative. Both conserved end residues are part of each CDR3. The D gene is left open where the match is weak. The size of a clone is reported for some rows only, either as once, few or many, or as a class for expanded clones.

v_gene: TRBV2; j_gene: TRBJ1-1; d_gene: -; abundance: -; CDR3nt: TGTGCCAGCAGTGAGGCAGGGGAAACTGAAGCTTTCTTT; CDR3aa: CASSEAGETEAFF
v_gene: TRBV5-4; j_gene: TRBJ2-1; d_gene: TRBD2; abundance: -; CDR3nt: TGTGCCAGCAGCTTATGGACTAGCGGGGGGGTGGATGAGCAGTTCTTC; CDR3aa: CASSLWTSGGVDEQFF
v_gene: TRBV18; j_gene: TRBJ2-2; d_gene: -; abundance: -; CDR3nt: TGTGCCAGCTCACCACCTGTAGACAGTACCGGGGAGCTGTTTTTT; CDR3aa: CASSPPVDSTGELFF
v_gene: TRBV9; j_gene: TRBJ2-1; d_gene: -; abundance: -; CDR3nt: TGTGCCAGCAGCCCTGGGGGGAGCTCCTACAATGAGCAGTTCTTC; CDR3aa: CASSPGGSSYNEQFF
v_gene: TRBV5-4; j_gene: TRBJ2-2; d_gene: -; abundance: -; CDR3nt: TGTGCCAGCAGCTTGGAGGGGTCCGGGGAGCTGTTTTTT; CDR3aa: CASSLEGSGELFF
v_gene: TRBV7-2; j_gene: TRBJ1-2; d_gene: -; abundance: -; CDR3nt: TGTGCCAGCAGCTTATTGCCAGCGGGATATGGCTACACCTTC; CDR3aa: CASSLLPAGYGYTF
v_gene: TRBV7-7; j_gene: TRBJ2-3; d_gene: -; abundance: -; CDR3nt: TGTGCTAGCAGCCGGGACTCCCGCACAGATACGCAGTATTTT; CDR3aa: CASSRDSRTDTQYF
v_gene: TRBV6-5; j_gene: TRBJ2-7; d_gene: -; abundance: -; CDR3nt: TGTGCCAGCAGTAACTATCACACCTCCTACGAGCAGTACTTC; CDR3aa: CASSNYHTSYEQYF
v_gene: TRBV5-1; j_gene: TRBJ1-1; d_gene: -; abundance: -; CDR3nt: TGCGCCAGCAGCCCTGGAGGGGGGGTTCGGACTGAAGCTTTCTTT; CDR3aa: CASSPGGGVRTEAFF
v_gene: TRBV5-5; j_gene: TRBJ2-1; d_gene: -; abundance: few; CDR3nt: TGTGCCAGCAGCGCACAGAGAAACAATGAGCAGTTCTTC; CDR3aa: CASSAQRNNEQFF
v_gene: TRBV27; j_gene: TRBJ1-6; d_gene: TRBD1; abundance: few; CDR3nt: TGTGCCAGCAGTTTTGATAGACAGGGGGTGGTATCCGCCCTCCACTTT; CDR3aa: CASSFDRQGVVSALHF
v_gene: TRBV19; j_gene: TRBJ2-7; d_gene: TRBD1; abundance: -; CDR3nt: TGTGCCAGTGGACAGGGATTGGGCTCCTACGAGCAGTACTTC; CDR3aa: CASGQGLGSYEQYF
v_gene: TRBV5-1; j_gene: TRBJ2-1; d_gene: -; abundance: once; CDR3nt: TGCGCCAGCAGCACAGGGGGGGGTACCTACAATGAGCAGTTCTTC; CDR3aa: CASSTGGGTYNEQFF
v_gene: TRBV10-2; j_gene: TRBJ2-4; d_gene: TRBD2; abundance: -; CDR3nt: TGCGCCAGCAGTGAGTCGAGGACTAGCGGGGGTAGAGGCATTCAGTACTTC; CDR3aa: CASSESRTSGGRGIQYF
v_gene: TRBV6-6; j_gene: TRBJ2-2; d_gene: -; abundance: few; CDR3nt: TGTGCCAGCAGTTACTCGAAACAGGGTCCCACCGGGGAGCTGTTTTTT; CDR3aa: CASSYSKQGPTGELFF
v_gene: TRBV2; j_gene: TRBJ1-5; d_gene: -; abundance: few; CDR3nt: TGTGCCAGCAGCCAGGGCAACTTCGATCAGCCCCAGCATTTT; CDR3aa: CASSQGNFDQPQHF
v_gene: TRBV6-6; j_gene: TRBJ1-1; d_gene: -; abundance: -; CDR3nt: TGTGCCAGCAGTTACTCGGAGCAAAAGAACACTGAAGCTTTCTTT; CDR3aa: CASSYSEQKNTEAFF
v_gene: TRBV7-9; j_gene: TRBJ2-3; d_gene: -; abundance: -; CDR3nt: TGTTCCAGCATTCCTCTAGCAGGGGGCACAGATACGCAGTATTTT; CDR3aa: CSSIPLAGGTDTQYF
v_gene: TRBV28; j_gene: TRBJ2-5; d_gene: TRBD2; abundance: once; CDR3nt: TGTGCCAGCACCCTTGCCTCTAGCGGGGGGGCGGGAAAGACCCAGTACTTC; CDR3aa: CASTLASSGGAGKTQYF
v_gene: TRBV7-2; j_gene: TRBJ2-1; d_gene: -; abundance: -; CDR3nt: TGTGCCAGCAGCTTAGTACCGGGACACGGAATAAATGAGCAGTTCTTC; CDR3aa: CASSLVPGHGINEQFF
v_gene: TRBV27; j_gene: TRBJ1-5; d_gene: TRBD1; abundance: -; CDR3nt: TGTGCCAGTAGTCGGTCAGGGGGCAACCAGCCCCAGCATTTT; CDR3aa: CASSRSGGNQPQHF
v_gene: TRBV5-4; j_gene: TRBJ2-1; d_gene: -; abundance: -; CDR3nt: TGTGCCAGCAGCTTGGACAGGCCCAACAATGAGCAGTTCTTC; CDR3aa: CASSLDRPNNEQFF
v_gene: TRBV20-1; j_gene: TRBJ2-7; d_gene: -; abundance: -; CDR3nt: TGCAGTGCTAGCGCCGGGTACGAGCAGTACTTC; CDR3aa: CSASAGYEQYF
v_gene: TRBV7-2; j_gene: TRBJ1-6; d_gene: TRBD1; abundance: -; CDR3nt: TGTGCCAGCAGCCTGGAGACAGGGGATAATTCACCCCTCCACTTT; CDR3aa: CASSLETGDNSPLHF
v_gene: TRBV7-9; j_gene: TRBJ1-1; d_gene: TRBD1; abundance: -; CDR3nt: TGTGCCAGCAGCGCGTGGACAGGTAGGCCTGAAGCTTTCTTT; CDR3aa: CASSAWTGRPEAFF
v_gene: TRBV6-4; j_gene: TRBJ2-3; d_gene: -; abundance: -; CDR3nt: TGTGCCAGCAGTGAGGCAAATTTTGGCACAGATACGCAGTATTTT; CDR3aa: CASSEANFGTDTQYF
v_gene: TRBV27; j_gene: TRBJ1-1; d_gene: -; abundance: -; CDR3nt: TGTGCCAGCAGATTCCAGGGAGGATACACTGAAGCTTTCTTT; CDR3aa: CASRFQGGYTEAFF
v_gene: TRBV7-3; j_gene: TRBJ1-6; d_gene: -; abundance: -; CDR3nt: TGTGCCAGCAGCGAAAACTTTGGTTCACCCCTCCACTTT; CDR3aa: CASSENFGSPLHF
v_gene: TRBV6-5; j_gene: TRBJ2-3; d_gene: TRBD2; abundance: -; CDR3nt: TGTGCCAGCAGTTACAGTAGCGGGGGGGCTGCAGATACGCAGTATTTT; CDR3aa: CASSYSSGGAADTQYF
v_gene: TRBV19; j_gene: TRBJ1-1; d_gene: -; abundance: -; CDR3nt: TGTGCCAGTAGTACAGTTATGAACACTGAAGCTTTCTTT; CDR3aa: CASSTVMNTEAFF
v_gene: TRBV5-6; j_gene: TRBJ2-4; d_gene: TRBD1; abundance: -; CDR3nt: TGTGCCAGCAGCTTGATTCCGGGACAGGGGGCTAGCATTCAGTACTTC; CDR3aa: CASSLIPGQGASIQYF
v_gene: TRBV4-1; j_gene: TRBJ1-4; d_gene: TRBD1; abundance: -; CDR3nt: TGCGCCAGCAGCCAAGAGGGACAGACCGGCCGGGAAAAACTGTTTTTT; CDR3aa: CASSQEGQTGREKLFF
v_gene: TRBV10-3; j_gene: TRBJ2-6; d_gene: -; abundance: -; CDR3nt: TGTGCCATCAGAACCGACAGGTTAGGCTCTGGGGCCAACGTCCTGACTTTC; CDR3aa: CAIRTDRLGSGANVLTF
v_gene: TRBV7-8; j_gene: TRBJ2-7; d_gene: TRBD1; abundance: -; CDR3nt: TGTGCCAGCAGCTATCAACCGGGACAGGGACCCTACGAGCAGTACTTC; CDR3aa: CASSYQPGQGPYEQYF
v_gene: TRBV27; j_gene: TRBJ2-3; d_gene: TRBD1; abundance: -; CDR3nt: TGTGCCAGCAGTTTATCCTGGCGGACAGGGATTGTTACAGATACGCAGTATTTT; CDR3aa: CASSLSWRTGIVTDTQYF
v_gene: TRBV7-2; j_gene: TRBJ2-2; d_gene: -; abundance: -; CDR3nt: TGTGCCAGCAGCCCGAGCGCCGCGAACACCGGGGAGCTGTTTTTT; CDR3aa: CASSPSAANTGELFF
v_gene: TRBV7-9; j_gene: TRBJ1-2; d_gene: -; abundance: -; CDR3nt: TGTGCCAGCAGCTTAGAATCCGGACAGATAAACTATGGCTACACCTTC; CDR3aa: CASSLESGQINYGYTF
v_gene: TRBV5-4; j_gene: TRBJ2-5; d_gene: -; abundance: -; CDR3nt: TGTGCCAGCAGCTTTGCTTATAGTGGAGAGACCCAGTACTTC; CDR3aa: CASSFAYSGETQYF
v_gene: TRBV6-6; j_gene: TRBJ2-7; d_gene: TRBD2; abundance: -; CDR3nt: TGTGCCAGCAGTTACCAGGGAGGGCGCGAGCAGTACTTC; CDR3aa: CASSYQGGREQYF
v_gene: TRBV7-3; j_gene: TRBJ1-6; d_gene: -; abundance: -; CDR3nt: TGTGCCAGCAGTATGGGGGCGTTGGGTTCACCCCTCCACTTT; CDR3aa: CASSMGALGSPLHF
v_gene: TRBV27; j_gene: TRBJ2-3; d_gene: TRBD2; abundance: -; CDR3nt: TGTGCCAGCAGTCACCCCTTCGGGGGGGGCAAGGATACGCAGTATTTT; CDR3aa: CASSHPFGGGKDTQYF
v_gene: TRBV5-1; j_gene: TRBJ2-1; d_gene: -; abundance: -; CDR3nt: TGCGCCAGCAGCTTGGCGCAACAGGGATACGGTGAGCAGTTCTTC; CDR3aa: CASSLAQQGYGEQFF
v_gene: TRBV7-9; j_gene: TRBJ2-7; d_gene: TRBD1; abundance: few; CDR3nt: TGTTCCAGCAGCTCTCGACAGGGGAATTACGAGCAGTACTTC; CDR3aa: CSSSSRQGNYEQYF
v_gene: TRBV6-5; j_gene: TRBJ2-5; d_gene: TRBD2; abundance: once; CDR3nt: TGTGCCAGCAGTTACTCTAGCGGGGGGACCGGAAGCCAGTACTTC; CDR3aa: CASSYSSGGTGSQYF
v_gene: TRBV4-2; j_gene: TRBJ2-7; d_gene: TRBD2; abundance: -; CDR3nt: TGTGCCAGCTCCTCGGGGGGGTACGAGCAGTACTTC; CDR3aa: CASSSGGYEQYF
v_gene: TRBV6-1; j_gene: TRBJ1-1; d_gene: -; abundance: -; CDR3nt: TGTGCCAGCAGTGATTCCAGGCCAATAACGAACACTGAAGCTTTCTTT; CDR3aa: CASSDSRPITNTEAFF
v_gene: TRBV9; j_gene: TRBJ2-1; d_gene: -; abundance: -; CDR3nt: TGTGCCAGCAGCGTAGGTCATTTATTAGGGGGGGCCGGTGAGCAGTTCTTC; CDR3aa: CASSVGHLLGGAGEQFF
v_gene: TRBV10-3; j_gene: TRBJ2-1; d_gene: -; abundance: once; CDR3nt: TGTGCCATCAGAACCGGAGCCAATGAGCAGTTCTTC; CDR3aa: CAIRTGANEQFF
v_gene: TRBV7-9; j_gene: TRBJ2-7; d_gene: TRBD2; abundance: -; CDR3nt: TGTGCCAGCAGCTTATTCGGGGGGGACGAGCAGTACTTC; CDR3aa: CASSLFGGDEQYF
v_gene: TRBV5-1; j_gene: TRBJ2-2; d_gene: -; abundance: few; CDR3nt: TGCGCCAGCAGCTTGGCAGGCCCGCCGACCGGGGAGCTGTTTTTT; CDR3aa: CASSLAGPPTGELFF
v_gene: TRBV7-9; j_gene: TRBJ1-6; d_gene: -; abundance: -; CDR3nt: TGTGCCACAGGGCCGGCCGCGAATTCACCCCTCCACTTT; CDR3aa: CATGPAANSPLHF